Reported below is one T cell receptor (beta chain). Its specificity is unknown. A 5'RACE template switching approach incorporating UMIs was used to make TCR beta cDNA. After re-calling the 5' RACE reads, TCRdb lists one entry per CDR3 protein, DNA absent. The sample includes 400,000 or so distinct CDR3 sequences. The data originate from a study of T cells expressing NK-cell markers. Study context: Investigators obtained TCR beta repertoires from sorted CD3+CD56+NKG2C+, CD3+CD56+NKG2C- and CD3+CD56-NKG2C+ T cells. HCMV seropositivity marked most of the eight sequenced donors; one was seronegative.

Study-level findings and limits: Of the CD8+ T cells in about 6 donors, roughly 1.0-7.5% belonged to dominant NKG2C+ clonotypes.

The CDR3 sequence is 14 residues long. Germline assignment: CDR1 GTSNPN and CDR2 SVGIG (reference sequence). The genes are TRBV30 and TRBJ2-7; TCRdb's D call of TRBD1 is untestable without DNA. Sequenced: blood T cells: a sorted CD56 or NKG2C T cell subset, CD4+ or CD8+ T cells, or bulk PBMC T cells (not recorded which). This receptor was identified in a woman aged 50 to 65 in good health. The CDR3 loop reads CAWNPGTANYEQYF.